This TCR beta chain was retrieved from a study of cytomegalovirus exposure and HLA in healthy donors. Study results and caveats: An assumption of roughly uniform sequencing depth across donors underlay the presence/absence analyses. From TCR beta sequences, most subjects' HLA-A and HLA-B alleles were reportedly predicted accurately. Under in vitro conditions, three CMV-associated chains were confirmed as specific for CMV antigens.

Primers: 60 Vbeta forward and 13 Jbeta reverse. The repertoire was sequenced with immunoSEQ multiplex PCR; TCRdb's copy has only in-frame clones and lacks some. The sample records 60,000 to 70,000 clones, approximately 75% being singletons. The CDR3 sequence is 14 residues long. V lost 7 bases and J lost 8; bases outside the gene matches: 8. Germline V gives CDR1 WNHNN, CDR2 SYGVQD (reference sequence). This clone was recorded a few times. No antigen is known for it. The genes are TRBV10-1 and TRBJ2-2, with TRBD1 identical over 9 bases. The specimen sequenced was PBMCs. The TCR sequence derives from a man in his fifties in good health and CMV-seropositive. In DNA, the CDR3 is TGCGCCAGCAATATGGACAGGGGTACGGGGGAGCTGTTTTTT. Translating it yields CASNMDRGTGELFF.